The entry below describes one T cell receptor (beta chain). As yet, its antigen is unknown. Surgery without prior neoadjuvant therapy was the treatment of the selected pancreatic ductal adenocarcinoma patients. The CDR3 covers 14 residues. The germline V gene has CDR1 LNHDA and CDR2 SQIVND (reference sequence). Trimming took 7 bases from V and 0 from J, leaving 11 bases between them. This record belongs to a study of T cells in pancreatic ductal adenocarcinoma. TCRdb's table, derived via immunoSEQ multiplex PCR, lists solely in-frame clones and lacks some. Among 85,000 to 120,000 clones listed, 90% to 95% were seen once. Findings and caveats of the study: Blood had more productive templates and roughly 7.5-fold more unique clonotypes than tumor. Comparisons of tumor and blood clonality may show falsely lower tumor diversity. Mean clonality was around 0.11 in tumors and roughly 0.066 in blood, not significantly different.

This clonotype was sampled from a human donor with pancreatic ductal adenocarcinoma. The chain combines TRBV19 with TRBJ2-3; tentatively, D is TRBD2 (5 bases). Sequencing was done on a sample of PBMCs. CDR3 DNA: TGTGCCAGTACTTCTACGGGAAGCACAGATACGCAGTATTTT. Protein sequence: CASTSTGSTDTQYF.